The 30 T cell receptor beta chains listed next were all sequenced from one sample in a study of T cells in Graves' hyperthyroidism and ophthalmopathy. TCR beta CDR3 regions were amplified from RNA. HTBI primers drove first-round RT-PCR of the TCR CDR3. Each CDR3 protein is one row after TCRdb ran MiXCR on the multiplex PCR reads. This table holds roughly 720,000 distinct CDR3 sequences, approximately 15% found once. Specimen: blood. The receptors shown here come from a man aged 45 to 65 with Graves' hyperthyroidism.

This clonotype was recorded many times. The chain is built from TRBV12-3 or TRBV12-4 and TRBJ1-3; D not resolved. The CDR3 loop spans 12 amino acids. The germline V and J ends were trimmed by 7 bases and 5 bases, with 9 bases remaining between them. CDR3 DNA sequence: TGTGCCAGCAATGGGCTGAGAAACACCATATATTTT. Encoded protein: CASNGLRNTIYF.

About this clonotype: One junction end disagrees with the germline gene, perhaps due to a read error. The rearrangement uses TRBV9 and TRBJ2-1; the match to TRBD2 covers 7 bases. Germline CDR1 and CDR2: SGDLS and YYNGEE. This CDR3 contains 16 residues. CDR3 in amino acids: CASSVEWGGTYNEQIF. CDR3 sequence (DNA): TGTGCCAGCAGCGTAGAGTGGGGGGGGACCTACAATGAGCAGATCTTC.

This clonotype showed up many times. J is TRBJ2-1 and V is TRBV11-1; D not certain. This CDR3 contains 15 residues. Germline CDR1 reads SGHAT; CDR2 reads FQDESV (reference sequence). The V end was cut by 5 bases, the J end by 9 bases, with 20 bases between. The CDR3 region is CASSVSRLPVAEQFF. The CDR3 DNA follows: TGTGCCAGCAGCGTATCCAGGCTCCCGGTAGCTGAGCAGTTCTTC.

This clonotype came up a few times. One end of the junction is discordant with germline, which a read error may explain. The chain links TRBV6-2 or TRBV6-3 to TRBJ1-2; 8 bases agree with TRBD1. The germline CDR1 and CDR2 sequences are MNHEY and SVGEGT. This CDR3 is 14 amino acids long. CDR3 nucleotide sequence: TGTACCAGCACGACAGGGGAACACTACTATGGCTACACCTTC. Protein: CTSTTGEHYYGYTF.

In its sample, this clonotype was seen many times. V gene TRBV19 combines with J gene TRBJ2-1; 8 positions agree with TRBD2. The CDR3 is made up of 15 amino acids. CDR1 and CDR2 (germline): LNHDA, SQIVND (reference sequence). V gave up 3 bases and J gave up 2 bases; unmatched junction bases: 3. CDR3 DNA: TGTGCCAGTAGTATCCGGGAGGGGACCTACAATGAGCAGTTCTTC. Encoded protein: CASSIREGTYNEQFF.

This chain connects TRBV4-3 to TRBJ1-2; 10 positions agree with TRBD1. The CDR3 totals 17 residues. From germline, CDR1 is LGHNA and CDR2 YSLEER. Germline trimming cut 3 bases from V and 8 bases from J; bases unmatched to any gene: 15. CDR3 nucleotide sequence: TGCGCCAGCAGCCATCTCCTAATGGGACAGGGGACGGGCGGCTACACCTTC. This sequence encodes CASSHLLMGQGTGGYTF.

With regard to this clonotype: Given a much more abundant clone one base away, this may be a read error. V usage is TRBV2 and J usage is TRBJ2-7; tentative D call: TRBD2 (7 bases). V lost 1 base and J lost 6, with 16 bases in between. This CDR3 spans 15 amino acids. Germline assignment: CDR1 SNHLY and CDR2 FYNNEI. The CDR3 DNA sequence: TGTGCCAGCAGTGAAGGGGGAGGGGGGTCGGGCGAGCAGTACTTC. It translates to CASSEGGGGSGEQYF.

Ten or more counts support this clonotype. The CDR3 DNA follows: TGTGCCAGCAGGGGACTAGCGGGAGGGGGTGAGACCCAGTACTTC. Residues: CASRGLAGGGETQYF. The rearrangement links TRBV28 to TRBJ2-5, with 16 bases matching TRBD2. Unmatched junction bases numbered 3, after V lost 6 bases and J lost 5 bases. Germline V lookup: CDR1 MDHEN, CDR2 SYDVKM. This CDR3 is 15 amino acids long.

This clonotype was picked up many times. The chain couples TRBV28 to TRBJ2-1; 9 bases line up with TRBD2. Germline V lookup: CDR1 MDHEN, CDR2 SYDVKM. V was pared by 6 bases and J by 7 bases, with 13 bases of the junction left unmatched. The CDR3 is 16 residues long. Here the CDR3 DNA reads TGTGCCAGCAGACCACGCCCTAGCGGGAAATGGAATGAGCAGTTCTTC. Its translation is CASRPRPSGKWNEQFF.

This clonotype was seen repeatedly, ten times or more. J is TRBJ2-7 and V is TRBV6-2 or TRBV6-3, with TRBD1 matching over 7 bases. Germline trimming cut 8 bases from V and 1 base from J; bases unmatched to any gene: 11. Germline CDR1 reads MNHEY; CDR2 reads SVGEGT. This CDR3 spans 15 amino acids. CDR3 sequence reads: CASGSGDRASYEQYF. The CDR3 nucleotides are TGTGCCAGCGGCTCCGGTGACAGGGCATCCTACGAGCAGTACTTC.

Ten or more counts support this clonotype. The chain carries TRBV7-9 and TRBJ2-7; D uncertain. Germline V gene sequence: CDR1 SEHNR, CDR2 FQNEAQ (reference sequence). CDR3 length: 16 amino acids. The V end was cut by 0 bases, the J end by 0 bases, with 12 bases between. Here the CDR3 DNA reads TGTGCCAGCAGCTTAGCGCGGCAGCTTAGCTCCTACGAGCAGTACTTC. It yields the protein CASSLARQLSSYEQYF.

J is TRBJ2-1 and V is TRBV6-2 or TRBV6-3; 11 positions match TRBD2. Germline V gene data show CDR1 as MNHEY and CDR2 as SVGEGT. Trimming removed 6 bases from V and 6 bases from J; junction bases left unmatched: 13. CDR3 size: 17 residues. The CDR3 reads CASSPRRVAGGINEQFF. As DNA, the CDR3 is TGTGCCAGCAGCCCCCGGCGGGTAGCGGGAGGGATCAATGAGCAGTTCTTC.

The chain carries TRBV4-1 and TRBJ2-6; D unresolved. This CDR3 spans 15 amino acids. In germline, CDR1 is MGHRA, CDR2 YSYEKL. Trimming pared 1 base from V and 4 bases from J, leaving 8 bases between. The CDR3, as DNA: TGCGCCAGCAGCCAAGTGCTTGTCGGGGCCAACGTCCTGACTTTC. Translated, it gives CASSQVLVGANVLTF.

This clonotype was seen repeatedly, ten times or more. The chain has TRBV25-1 and TRBJ2-5; 10 bases map to TRBD2. With V trimmed by 3 bases and J by 10 bases, 11 bases remained unmatched. Germline CDR1 MGHDK, CDR2 SYGVNS. This CDR3 is built from 15 residues. The CDR3 loop is CASSDLAGAGGDQYF. CDR3 DNA sequence: TGTGCCAGCAGTGACCTAGCGGGAGCCGGGGGAGACCAGTACTTC.

This clonotype has at least ten counts. The CDR3 coding sequence is TGCAGCGTTGAGTGGAACACTGAAGCTTTCTTT. This gives the protein CSVEWNTEAFF. The chain recombines TRBV29-1 with TRBJ1-1; no clear D gene. Germline loops: CDR1 SQVTM, CDR2 ANQGSEA. The CDR3 spans 11 residues. V dropped 3 bases and J dropped 1 base, with 3 bases sitting between them. Full variable domain (remainder filled in from reference TRBV29-1 and TRBJ1-1): SAVISQKPSRDICQRGTSLTIQCQVDSQVTMMFWYRQQPGQSLTLIATANQGSEATYESGFVIDKFPISRPNLTFSTLTVSNMSPEDSSIYLCSVEWNTEAFFGQGTRLTVV.

The chain uses TRBV29-1 and TRBJ1-5; perhaps TRBD1 as D (6 bases). V lost 3 bases to trimming and J lost 3 bases, with 15 bases between them. This CDR3 has 15 amino acids. Germline V CDR1 and CDR2: SQVTM, ANQGSEA. The DNA of the CDR3 is TGCAGCGTTGAGGCGCAGGGGAGAAACAATCAGCCCCAGCATTTT. It yields the protein CSVEAQGRNNQPQHF.

The chain recombines TRBV3-1 with TRBJ2-7; maybe TRBD1 (6 bases). Germline CDR1 reads LGHDT; CDR2 reads YNNKEL (reference sequence). The CDR3 has 15 residues. Trimming pared 6 bases from V and 1 base from J, leaving 16 bases between. CDR3 protein: CASRPGTPGSYEQYF. In DNA, the CDR3 is TGTGCCAGCAGACCGGGGACACCGGGGTCCTACGAGCAGTACTTC.

The table lists this clonotype with many counts. V gene TRBV24-1 combines with J gene TRBJ2-2, with no clear D. Germline-derived CDR1 and CDR2 are KGHDR and SFDVKD. Trimming stripped 1 base from V and 4 bases from J, with 12 bases between. The CDR3 consists of 16 residues. The CDR3 coding sequence is TGTGCCACCAGTGATTTAAATGCGGATACCACCGGGGAGCTGTTTTTT. Residues: CATSDLNADTTGELFF.

V usage is TRBV5-1 and J usage is TRBJ1-2; no definite D call. In germline, CDR1 is SGHRS, CDR2 YFSETQ. The CDR3 runs 14 residues. Trimming removed 0 bases from V and 3 bases from J, with 9 bases in between. The CDR3 DNA sequence: TGCGCCAGCAGCTTGGGGGAGGTCTACTATGGCTACACCTTC. Translated: CASSLGEVYYGYTF.

The V and J genes are TRBV12-3 or TRBV12-4 and TRBJ2-1; 8 bases are shared with TRBD2. The CDR3 has 15 amino acids. V dropped 6 bases and J dropped 5; count of bases not matched to a gene: 9. The CDR3 nucleotides are TGTGCCAGCAGCCCGGGGGGGAGGGCCAACAATGAGCAGTTCTTC. Protein sequence: CASSPGGRANNEQFF.

This clonotype showed up many times. This chain uses TRBV27 with TRBJ2-7, with 7 bases fitting TRBD1. J gave up 6 bases and V 8 bases, and 13 bases lay outside the gene matches. The germline gives CDR1 MNHEY, CDR2 SMNVEV (reference sequence). The CDR3 runs 14 residues. The CDR3 bases are TGTGCCAGCGTGATCACCGCAGGGGGAAGCGAGCAGTACTTC. Translated, it gives CASVITAGGSEQYF.

This clonotype has a count of ten or more. This sequence joins TRBV6-1 and TRBJ1-2, with D perhaps TRBD1 (5 bases). In germline, CDR1 is MNHNS, CDR2 SASEGT. Trimming shortened V by 4 bases and J by 4 bases, and 7 bases separated the two germline ends. The CDR3 is 12 amino acids. CDR3 sequence: CASSGQSYGYTF. The CDR3 DNA is TGTGCCAGCAGTGGACAGAGCTATGGCTACACCTTC.

This clonotype was seen many times. The chain links TRBV14 to TRBJ1-1, with no clear D. V shed 4 bases and J shed 1 base, with 7 bases lying between them. The CDR3 length is 13 residues. Germline V CDR1 and CDR2: SGHDN, FVKESK. The CDR3 loop reads CASSPLRNTEAFF. The CDR3 coding sequence is TGTGCCAGCAGCCCCCTGAGGAACACTGAAGCTTTCTTT.

As DNA, the CDR3 is TGCGCCAGCAGCTTCGAGGGTTCCCAGCCCCAGCATTTT. It codes for CASSFEGSQPQHF. The V call is TRBV5-1, the J call TRBJ1-5; D remains unclear. Germline CDR1 is SGHRS and CDR2 is YFSETQ. The CDR3 runs to 13 residues. V lost 2 bases and J 7 bases, leaving 10 bases between the germline ends.

Many counts were recorded for this clonotype. V and J are TRBV3-1 and TRBJ1-1; D remains unclear. Germline CDR1 and CDR2: LGHDT and YNNKEL (reference sequence). Trimming removed 4 bases at V and 4 bases at J, with 16 bases between. This CDR3 region has 15 residues. This CDR3 is CASSRTSRRATEAFF. Here the CDR3 DNA reads TGTGCCAGCAGCCGAACCTCACGGCGGGCCACTGAAGCTTTCTTT.

Worth noting for this clonotype: This may arise from a read error, as a much more abundant clone is one base away. The J gene is TRBJ1-5, the V gene TRBV2; D call uncertain. CDR1 is SNHLY, CDR2 FYNNEI, per germline. CDR3 length equals 12 residues. Trimming stripped 6 bases from V and 1 base from J, with 4 bases between. CDR3 nucleotides: TGTGCCAGCAGGCGGAGCAATCAGCCCCAGCATTTT. Translation gives CASRRSNQPQHF.

V usage is TRBV4-2 and J usage is TRBJ2-7; TRBD1 is a possible D gene (6 bases). With 3 bases removed from V and 2 bases from J, the gap between germline ends came to 11 bases. CDR3 size: 14 residues. Per the germline V gene, CDR1 is LGHNA and CDR2 is YNFKEQ. The CDR3 bases are TGTGCCAGCAGCCACTTGGACAGCGCCTACGAGCAGTACTTC. Translated: CASSHLDSAYEQYF.

This clonotype showed up just a few times. The chain uses TRBV13 and TRBJ2-7; the D gene could be TRBD1 or TRBD2 (5 bases each). V was pared by 6 bases and J by 6 bases, with 18 bases between. The CDR3 length is 14 residues. Germline CDR1 is PRHDT and CDR2 is FYEKMQ (reference sequence). In DNA form, the CDR3 reads TGTGCCAGCAGACCCGTGGGGGTCCCTCTCGAGCAGTACTTC. Encoded protein: CASRPVGVPLEQYF.

At least ten counts were recorded for this clonotype. The chain carries TRBV24-1 and TRBJ2-1; D possibly corresponds to TRBD2 (5 bases). V gave up 1 base and J gave up 5 bases, with 11 bases separating them. Germline CDR1 KGHDR, CDR2 SFDVKD. The CDR3 covers 15 residues. The CDR3 DNA reads as TGTGCCACCAGTGATTTTCCACTAGGAAACAATGAGCAGTTCTTC. As protein: CATSDFPLGNNEQFF.

This clonotype was seen at least ten times. V usage is TRBV28 and J usage is TRBJ2-6, with D hard to call. The V end lost 3 bases, the J end lost 2 bases, and 2 bases lay between the germline ends. CDR1 is MDHEN and CDR2 is SYDVKM in the germline V gene. The CDR3 sequence is 13 residues long. The CDR3 region has the DNA TGTGCCAGCAGTTTCCCTGGGGCCAACGTCCTGACTTTC. Translated, it gives CASSFPGANVLTF.